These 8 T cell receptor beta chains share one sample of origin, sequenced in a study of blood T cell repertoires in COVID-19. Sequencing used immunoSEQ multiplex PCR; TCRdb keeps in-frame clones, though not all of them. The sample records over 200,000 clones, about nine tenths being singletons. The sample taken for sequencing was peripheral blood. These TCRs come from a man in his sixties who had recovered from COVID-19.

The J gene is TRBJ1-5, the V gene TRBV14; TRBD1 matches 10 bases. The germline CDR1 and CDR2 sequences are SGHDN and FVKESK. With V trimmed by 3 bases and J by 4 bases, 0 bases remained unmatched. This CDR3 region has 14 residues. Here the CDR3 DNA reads TGTGCCAGCAGCCAGGGACAGGGGAATCAGCCCCAGCATTTT. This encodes CASSQGQGNQPQHF.

CDR3 amino acids: CASSLDTTRATTEAFF. The DNA for the CDR3 is TGTGCCAGCAGCTTGGACACGACAAGGGCTACCACTGAAGCTTTCTTT. The chain links TRBV7-2 to TRBJ1-1; maybe TRBD1 (5 bases). The CDR3 extends over 16 amino acids. With 3 bases removed from V and 4 bases from J, the gap between germline ends came to 18 bases. Germline V gene lookup returns CDR1 SGHTA and CDR2 FQGNSA. Full variable domain (outside the CDR3, taken from reference TRBV7-2 and TRBJ1-1): GAGVSQSPSNKVTEKGKDVELRCDPISGHTALYWYRQSLGQGLEFLIYFQGNSAPDKSGLPSDRFSAERTGGSVSTLTIQRTQQEDSAVYLCASSLDTTRATTEAFFGQGTRLTVV.

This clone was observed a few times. CDR3 sequence (DNA): TGTGCCAGCAGCTTAGAGGGGGCGGTTAACAATGAGCAGTTCTTC. This gives the protein CASSLEGAVNNEQFF. This chain uses TRBV7-8 with TRBJ2-1, with TRBD1 matching 7 bases. Germline CDR1 is SGHVS and CDR2 is FQNEAQ. This CDR3 has 15 amino acids. V trimming: 1 base; J trimming: 5 bases; junction bases outside the gene matches: 5.

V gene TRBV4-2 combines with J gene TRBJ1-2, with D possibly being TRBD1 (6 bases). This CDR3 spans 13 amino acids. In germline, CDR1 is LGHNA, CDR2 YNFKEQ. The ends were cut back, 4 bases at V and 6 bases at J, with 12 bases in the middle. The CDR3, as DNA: TGTGCCAGCAGCCCAAACAGGGCTGATGGCTACACCTTC. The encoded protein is CASSPNRADGYTF.

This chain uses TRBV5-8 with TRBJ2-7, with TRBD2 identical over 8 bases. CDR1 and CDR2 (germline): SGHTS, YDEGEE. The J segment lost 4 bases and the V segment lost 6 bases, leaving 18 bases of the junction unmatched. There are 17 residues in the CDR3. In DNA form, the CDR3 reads TGTGCCAGCACCCGGCGGCCGTCGAGCGGGAGTTCTTACGAGCAGTACTTC. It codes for CASTRRPSSGSSYEQYF.

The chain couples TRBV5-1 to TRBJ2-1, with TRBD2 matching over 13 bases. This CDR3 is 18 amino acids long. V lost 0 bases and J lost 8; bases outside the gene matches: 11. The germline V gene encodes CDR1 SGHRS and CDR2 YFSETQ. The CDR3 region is CASSLVSTGTSGNYEQFF. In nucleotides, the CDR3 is TGCGCCAGCAGCTTGGTTTCTACCGGGACTAGCGGGAACTATGAGCAGTTCTTC.

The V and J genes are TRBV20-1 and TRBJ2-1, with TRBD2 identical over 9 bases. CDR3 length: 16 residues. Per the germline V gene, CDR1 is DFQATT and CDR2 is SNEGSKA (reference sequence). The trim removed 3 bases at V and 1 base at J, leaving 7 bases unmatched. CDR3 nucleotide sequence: TGCAGTGCTAGTTTCTTCCTAGCGGGATCCTACAATGAGCAGTTCTTC. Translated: CSASFFLAGSYNEQFF.

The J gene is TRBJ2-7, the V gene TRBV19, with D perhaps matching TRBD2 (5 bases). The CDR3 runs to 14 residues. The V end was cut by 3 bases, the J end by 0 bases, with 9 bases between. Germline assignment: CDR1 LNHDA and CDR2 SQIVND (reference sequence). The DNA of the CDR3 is TGTGCCAGTAGTATCGGGGTCAGCTCCTACGAGCAGTACTTC. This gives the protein CASSIGVSSYEQYF.